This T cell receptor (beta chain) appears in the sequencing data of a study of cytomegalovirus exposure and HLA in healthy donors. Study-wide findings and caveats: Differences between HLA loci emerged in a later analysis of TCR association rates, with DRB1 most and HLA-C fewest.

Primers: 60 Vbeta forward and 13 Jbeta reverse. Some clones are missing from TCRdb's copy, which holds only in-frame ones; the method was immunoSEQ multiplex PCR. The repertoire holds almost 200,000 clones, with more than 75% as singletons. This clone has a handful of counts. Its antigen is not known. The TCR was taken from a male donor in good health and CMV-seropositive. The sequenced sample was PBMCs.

The CDR3: CARWGLRAEAFF. DNA for the CDR3: TGTGCCCGTTGGGGTCTCAGGGCTGAAGCTTTCTTT. The J gene is TRBJ1-1, the V gene TRBV2, with a possible D match to TRBD1 (5 bases). V was shortened by 11 bases and J by 6 bases, with 16 bases between the two germline ends. The CDR3 sequence is 12 residues long. The germline CDR1 and CDR2 sequences are SNHLY and FYNNEI.